This T cell receptor beta chain stems from a study of T-cell memory formation after mild COVID-19. General study points: Clones shrinking from day 15 to 85 showed even CD4/CD8 mixes; later expanders tilted CD4+.

Germline-derived CDR1 and CDR2 are MGHRA and YSYEKL. V lost 0 bases and J lost 7, with 15 bases in between. This CDR3 is 15 amino acids long. This clonotype was observed a few times. Antigen specificity is unknown. TCRdb reprocessed the 5' RACE reads via MiXCR and lists one record per CDR3 protein. Among more than 100,000 distinct CDR3 sequences listed, over 15% were seen once. The receptor's source is a man aged 18-30 years who had mild COVID-19 (a few samples of this study predate the infection). Cell type and time point are not known. Sequenced sample: PBMCs or a T cell subset sorted from them (not recorded which). The gene calls are TRBV4-1 and TRBJ1-2; D is unclear. CDR3 amino acids: CASSQEWSGGSGYTF. The CDR3 bases are TGCGCCAGCAGCCAAGAGTGGTCAGGAGGTAGTGGCTACACCTTC.